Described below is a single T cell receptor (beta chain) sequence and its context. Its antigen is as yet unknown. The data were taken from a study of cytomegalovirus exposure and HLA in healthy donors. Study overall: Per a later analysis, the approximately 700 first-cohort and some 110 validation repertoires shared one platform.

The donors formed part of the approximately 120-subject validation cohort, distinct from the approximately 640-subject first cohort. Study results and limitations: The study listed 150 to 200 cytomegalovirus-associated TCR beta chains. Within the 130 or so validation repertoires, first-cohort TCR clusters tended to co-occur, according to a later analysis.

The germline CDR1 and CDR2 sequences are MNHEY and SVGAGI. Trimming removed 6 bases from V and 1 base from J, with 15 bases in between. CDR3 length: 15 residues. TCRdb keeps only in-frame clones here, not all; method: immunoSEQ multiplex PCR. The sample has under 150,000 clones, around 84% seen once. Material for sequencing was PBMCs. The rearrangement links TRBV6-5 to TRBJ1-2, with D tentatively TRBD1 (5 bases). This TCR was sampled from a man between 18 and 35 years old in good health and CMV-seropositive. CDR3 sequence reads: CASRRGPTDNYGYTF. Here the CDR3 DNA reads TGTGCCAGCAGAAGGGGTCCGACAGATAACTATGGCTACACCTTC.